This record concerns one TCR beta chain sequence. The antigen is unknown. The data were taken from a study of T-cell memory formation after mild COVID-19. Study details: Largely donor-specific sequence clusters came from two donors.

This CDR3 is built from 15 residues. V was trimmed by 0 bases and J by 8 bases, leaving 15 bases between them. In germline, CDR1 is SGHKS, CDR2 YYEKEE (reference sequence). TCRdb recomputed calls from the 5' RACE reads with MiXCR, one row per CDR3 protein. The top ten hold about 1% of the sample, which has around 65,000 distinct CDR3 sequences, about 9.4% seen once. General study results and limits: Clones that contracted from day 15 to 85 had balanced CD4/CD8; later expanders were CD4+ biased. Memory from before infection featured some responding clones, which suggests cross-reactive memory joined.

This chain links TRBV5-5 with TRBJ2-1; possibly TRBD2 for D (5 bases). The sequenced material came from PBMCs or a T cell subset sorted from them (not recorded which). The TCR originated in a man between 18 and 29 years old who had mild COVID-19 (a few samples of this study predate the infection). Cell type and time point are not known. The CDR3, as DNA: TGTGCCAGCAGCTTGGACGGAGGTGCCGTAGATGAGCAGTTCTTC. Its protein product is CASSLDGGAVDEQFF.